These T cell receptor beta chains were read from a single sample in a study of cytomegalovirus exposure and HLA in healthy donors. Profiled with immunoSEQ multiplex PCR; TCRdb holds only in-frame clones, not every one. There are 90,000 to 130,000 clones in the sample; approximately 82% occur only once, and around 15% lies in the top ten. Sequences were obtained from PBMCs. These receptors were obtained from a man aged 30 to 39 in good health and CMV-seropositive. The CDR3 runs from the conserved cysteine through the conserved F or W. The D gene is left open where the match is weak. Some rows have no size entry. The others give once, few or many, or a class for an expanded clone.

TRBJ2-7,TRBD1,TRBV7-2,14,-,CASSFPGTGAEQYF,TGTGCCAGCAGCTTCCCCGGGACAGGGGCCGAGCAGTACTTC
TRBJ2-7,-,TRBV6-5,15,-,CASNRRLGGTYEQYF,TGTGCCAGCAACCGACGTCTCGGGGGTACCTACGAGCAGTACTTC
TRBJ2-2,TRBD1,TRBV5-5,16,-,CASSLAGQGPTGELFF,TGTGCCAGCAGCTTGGCCGGACAGGGGCCGACCGGGGAGCTGTTTTTT
TRBJ1-3,TRBD1,TRBV9,15,-,CASSARDRAGNTIYF,TGTGCCAGCAGCGCTAGAGACAGGGCGGGAAACACCATATATTTT
TRBJ1-4,-,TRBV6-5,14,-,CASSYSGEAEKLFF,TGTGCCAGCAGTTACTCAGGGGAGGCTGAAAAACTGTTTTTT
TRBJ2-1,TRBD2,TRBV5-1,16,-,CASSRGLAGTYNEQFF,TGCGCCAGCAGCCGAGGACTAGCGGGGACATACAATGAGCAGTTCTTC
TRBJ1-1,-,TRBV28,15,-,CASSLLGGGSGEAFF,TGTGCCAGCAGTTTATTGGGAGGGGGGAGTGGTGAAGCTTTCTTT
TRBJ2-7,TRBD1,TRBV6-6,12,-,CASTTRGTGRYF,TGTGCCAGCACCACGAGAGGGACAGGACGGTACTTC
TRBJ2-7,-,TRBV27,14,few,CASSSRGDSYEQYF,TGTGCCAGCAGTTCCAGGGGGGACTCCTACGAGCAGTACTTC
TRBJ1-5,-,TRBV19,15,-,CASKRLFNSNQPQHF,TGTGCCAGTAAGCGTTTGTTCAATAGCAATCAGCCCCAGCATTTT
TRBJ2-5,TRBD1,TRBV25-1,14,-,CASSTRTGQETQYF,TGTGCCAGCAGTACTAGGACAGGGCAAGAGACCCAGTACTTC
TRBJ2-7,TRBD2,TRBV13,15,few,CASSGGTSGAYEQYF,TGTGCCAGCAGCGGGGGGACTAGCGGGGCCTACGAGCAGTACTTC
TRBJ2-2,TRBD1,TRBV19,13,-,CASIGQGVGELFF,TGTGCCAGTATTGGACAGGGGGTCGGGGAGCTGTTTTTT
TRBJ2-3,-,TRBV30,13,-,CAWSPPGTDTQYF,TGTGCCTGGAGTCCCCCCGGGACAGATACGCAGTATTTT
TRBJ1-5,-,TRBV28,14,-,CASSLRGYNQPQHF,TGTGCCAGCAGTTTGAGAGGGTACAATCAGCCCCAGCATTTT
TRBJ2-3,TRBD2,TRBV28,15,-,CASSRRGDYTDTQYF,TGTGCCAGCAGTAGGCGGGGGGACTACACAGATACGCAGTATTTT
TRBJ2-1,TRBD2,TRBV9,15,few,CASSFRGGGDNEQFF,TGTGCCAGCAGCTTTCGGGGGGGCGGGGACAATGAGCAGTTCTTC
TRBJ2-3,TRBD2,TRBV5-6,18,-,CASSLAVGSGARGDTQYF,TGTGCCAGCAGCTTGGCGGTGGGTAGCGGGGCTCGGGGAGATACGCAGTATTTT
TRBJ1-5,TRBD1,TRBV28,16,-,CATKTGSNVGNQPQHF,TGTGCCACCAAGACAGGGTCTAATGTGGGCAATCAGCCCCAGCATTTT
TRBJ1-4,-,TRBV19,14,-,CASSSESGGEKLFF,TGTGCCAGTAGTAGTGAGTCAGGTGGTGAAAAACTGTTTTTT
TRBJ1-1,-,TRBV4-1,13,-,CASSQDRGTEAFF,TGCGCCAGCAGCCAAGACAGGGGAACTGAAGCTTTCTTT
TRBJ1-1,-,TRBV9,12,few,CASSVVEGNAFF,TGTGCCAGCAGCGTAGTGGAGGGCAATGCTTTCTTT
TRBJ2-1,-,TRBV5-4,15,-,CASSSFGRSYNEQFF,TGTGCCAGCAGCTCCTTTGGGCGTTCCTACAATGAGCAGTTCTTC
TRBJ2-3,-,TRBV10-3,13,-,CAIKGGVGDTQYF,TGTGCCATCAAGGGCGGGGTGGGGGATACGCAGTATTTT
TRBJ2-1,-,TRBV4-3,16,-,CASSQGLLGASNEQFF,TGCGCCAGCAGCCAAGGACTCCTTGGGGCGAGCAATGAGCAGTTCTTC
TRBJ2-2,TRBD1,TRBV27,16,-,CASSGDRGRGTGELFF,TGTGCCAGCAGTGGGGACAGGGGGCGGGGCACCGGGGAGCTGTTTTTT
TRBJ1-2,-,TRBV27,14,-,CASRPWQGNYGYTF,TGTGCCAGCAGACCGTGGCAGGGAAACTATGGCTACACCTTC
TRBJ2-3,TRBD2,TRBV5-1,14,-,CASSLATSGDTQYF,TGCGCCAGCAGCTTGGCCACTAGCGGAGATACGCAGTATTTT
TRBJ2-7,-,TRBV5-3,13,-,CARSLGLRNEQYF,TGTGCCAGAAGCTTGGGACTTAGGAACGAGCAGTACTTC
TRBJ1-3,-,TRBV27,14,-,CASSLSLSGNTIYF,TGTGCCAGCAGTTTAAGCCTCTCTGGAAACACCATATATTTT
TRBJ1-2,-,TRBV7-2,12,-,CASSITGNGYTF,TGTGCCAGCAGCATAACAGGGAATGGCTACACCTTC
TRBJ2-5,TRBD1,TRBV28,15,-,CASTGSGTGRQTQYF,TGTGCCAGCACAGGCTCCGGGACAGGGCGCCAGACCCAGTACTTC
TRBJ2-1,-,TRBV6-5,15,-,CASRISVSSYNEQFF,TGTGCCAGCAGGATTAGCGTGAGCTCCTACAATGAGCAGTTCTTC
TRBJ2-7,TRBD2,TRBV27,15,-,CASSLGLAGPYEQYF,TGTGCCAGCAGTTTAGGACTAGCTGGCCCCTACGAGCAGTACTTC
TRBJ1-1,-,TRBV6-5,13,-,CASTGDGNTEAFF,TGTGCCAGCACCGGAGACGGGAACACTGAAGCTTTCTTT
TRBJ1-2,-,TRBV9,16,-,CASSVEPGHLNYGYTF,TGTGCCAGCAGCGTAGAACCGGGACACCTTAACTATGGCTACACCTTC
TRBJ2-3,-,TRBV28,12,-,CASSLLTDTQYF,TGTGCCAGCAGTTTACTCACAGATACGCAGTATTTT
TRBJ1-6,-,TRBV27,13,-,CASSFIWSSPLHF,TGTGCCAGCAGTTTTATATGGAGTTCACCCCTCCACTTT
TRBJ2-7,-,TRBV5-4,14,-,CASSSHRGGSEQYF,TGTGCCAGCAGCTCCCACAGGGGGGGAAGCGAGCAGTACTTC
TRBJ1-6,TRBD1,TRBV4-1,18,-,CASSHLTSGTGYHSPLHF,TGCGCCAGCAGCCATCTTACCTCCGGGACAGGATACCATTCACCCCTCCACTTT
TRBJ2-1,-,TRBV19,14,-,CASSIEFGRGEQFF,TGTGCCAGTAGTATAGAATTTGGAAGGGGTGAGCAGTTCTTC
TRBJ1-1,TRBD1,TRBV5-1,18,once,CASSLALGTDRVNTEAFF,TGCGCCAGCAGCTTGGCCCTTGGTACCGACAGGGTGAACACTGAAGCTTTCTTT
TRBJ2-7,-,TRBV27,16,-,CASSYRGTLSVSKQYF,TGTGCCAGCAGTTACCGGGGGACGTTGTCTGTAAGCAAGCAGTACTTC
TRBJ1-5,-,TRBV27,14,-,CASSLSQGGQPQHF,TGTGCCAGCAGTTTATCCCAGGGAGGTCAGCCCCAGCATTTT
TRBJ2-7,TRBD1,TRBV19,13,-,CASSRTGDYEQYF,TGTGCCAGTAGTCGGACAGGGGACTACGAGCAGTACTTC
TRBJ2-5,TRBD1,TRBV5-4,16,-,CASSQGLGRGQETQYF,TGTGCCAGCAGCCAAGGGCTGGGCAGGGGGCAGGAGACCCAGTACTTC
TRBJ2-7,-,TRBV4-1,16,-,CASSQDAERPSYEQYF,TGCGCCAGCAGCCAAGACGCGGAGCGGCCCTCCTACGAGCAGTACTTC
TRBJ1-2,-,TRBV5-1,12,-,CASSAEGVGYTF,TGCGCCAGCAGCGCGGAGGGTGTTGGCTACACCTTC
TRBJ1-1,-,TRBV27,15,-,CASSLWSGKNTEAFF,TGTGCCAGCAGTTTATGGTCGGGTAAGAACACTGAAGCTTTCTTT
TRBJ1-2,-,TRBV5-1,13,-,CASSEPGDPGYTF,TGCGCCAGCAGCGAGCCCGGAGACCCTGGCTACACCTTC
TRBJ2-7,TRBD1,TRBV30,14,-,CAWSVGTGPYEQYF,TGTGCCTGGAGTGTAGGGACAGGGCCCTACGAGCAGTACTTC
TRBJ1-2,-,TRBV28,13,-,CASSLGGEYGYTF,TGTGCCAGCAGTTTAGGCGGAGAATATGGCTACACCTTC
TRBJ2-7,-,TRBV19,15,-,CASRLTGMGSYEQYF,TGTGCCAGTAGACTTACAGGGATGGGTTCCTACGAGCAGTACTTC